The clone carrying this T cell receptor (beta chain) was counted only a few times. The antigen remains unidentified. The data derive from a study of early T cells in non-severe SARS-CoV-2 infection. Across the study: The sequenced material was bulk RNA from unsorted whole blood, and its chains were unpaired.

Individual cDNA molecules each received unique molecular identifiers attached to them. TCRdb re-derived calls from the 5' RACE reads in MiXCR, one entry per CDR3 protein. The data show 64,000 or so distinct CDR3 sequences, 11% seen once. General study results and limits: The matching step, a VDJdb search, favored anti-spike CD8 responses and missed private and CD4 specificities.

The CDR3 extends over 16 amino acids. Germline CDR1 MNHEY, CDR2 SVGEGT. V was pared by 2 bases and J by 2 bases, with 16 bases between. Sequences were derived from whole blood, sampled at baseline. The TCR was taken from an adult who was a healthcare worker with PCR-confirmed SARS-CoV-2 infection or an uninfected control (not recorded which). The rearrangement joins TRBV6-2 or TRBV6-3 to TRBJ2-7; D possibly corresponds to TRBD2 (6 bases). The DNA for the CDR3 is TGTGCCAGCAGTTACCATCTGGGGGGACCCACCTACGAGCAGTACTTC. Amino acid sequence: CASSYHLGGPTYEQYF.